The T cell receptor (beta chain) described here comes from a study of blood T cells in healthy people across ages. Study observations and caveats: What prevented conclusive comparison of naive and antigen-experienced cells was that PBMCs were unsorted.

The use of a sample-barcoded 5' primer and a J-beta primer mix characterized a second PCR of about 7 to 12 cycles. Each cDNA molecule received a tag from a template-switch adaptor that had 12 random nucleotides. Via MiXCR, TCRdb re-called the 5' RACE reads, giving one row per CDR3 protein. The table includes hundreds of thousands of distinct CDR3 sequences, around 49% detected once. Around 10 milliliters of peripheral blood were drawn from each donor. Comments on this clonotype: Its antigen is unidentified.

The CDR3 covers 16 residues. J gave up 0 bases and V 5 bases, and 9 bases lay outside the gene matches. The gene calls are TRBV12-3 or TRBV12-4 and TRBJ1-2; 7 positions agree with TRBD1. Input material: blood. This sequence was found in a woman aged 60 to 75 in good health. CDR3 sequence: CASSTMGQSTNYGYTF. The CDR3 nucleotides read TGTGCCAGCAGTACGATGGGACAGTCCACTAACTATGGCTACACCTTC.